This T cell receptor beta chain is drawn from a study of T cells in Graves' hyperthyroidism and ophthalmopathy. CDR3 length: 16 residues. Germline V gives CDR1 KGHSH, CDR2 LQKENI. TCR beta CDR3 regions were amplified from RNA transcripts. The HTBI primer set was used in a first-round RT-PCR of the TCR CDR3. Using its own MiXCR run on the multiplex PCR reads, TCRdb lists one record per CDR3 protein. The sample contains some 550,000 distinct CDR3 sequences, 15% to 20% of which appear only once. This clonotype was seen a few times. The junction does not match germline at one end; this may be a read error. Orbital computed tomography, thyroid ultrasound, serum thyroxine and TRAb, and clinical symptoms together informed the diagnoses.

This receptor was identified in a middle-aged woman with Graves' ophthalmopathy. The chain recombines TRBV18 with TRBJ2-5; TRBD1 matches 7 bases. The material sequenced was blood. CDR3 in DNA: TGTGCCAGCTCACCTTTTACAGGGGACGCAAGAGAGGCCCAGTACTTC. Its translation: CASSPFTGDAREAQYF.